Below are 3 T cell receptor beta chains sequenced from a single sample in a study of technical replicates of blood from four donors. Data came from immunoSEQ multiplex PCR; TCRdb stores just in-frame clones and leaves some out. There are some 70,000 clones in the sample; around 95% occur only once, and about 0.22% lies in the top ten. What was sequenced was T cells isolated from PBMCs. The receptors come from a human donor in good health.

This clone was seen more than once but under ten times. This chain links TRBV7-2 with TRBJ1-3; 10 bases are a match to TRBD1. There are 16 residues in the CDR3. The V segment lost 4 bases and the J segment 2 bases; nucleotides outside the gene matches: 5. Per germline, CDR1 SGHTA and CDR2 FQGNSA. The CDR3: CASSSGGTGAGNTIYF. The DNA for the CDR3 is TGTGCCAGCAGCTCAGGAGGGACAGGGGCTGGAAACACCATATATTTT.

V gene TRBV27 combines with J gene TRBJ2-7; D might be TRBD1 (5 bases). CDR1 and CDR2 (germline): MNHEY, SMNVEV (reference sequence). V was cut by 2 bases and J by 2 bases, with 10 bases left in between. This CDR3 is built from 14 residues. The CDR3 DNA reads TGTGCCAGCAGTTTACAGGGCTTTACCTACGAGCAGTACTTC. Translated: CASSLQGFTYEQYF.

The rearrangement joins TRBV5-6 to TRBJ2-7; 8 bases agree with TRBD1. CDR3 length: 17 amino acids. Trimming cost V 0 bases and J 4 bases; bases outside gene matches: 12. Germline CDR1 is SGHDT and CDR2 is YYEEEE. The CDR3 region has the DNA TGTGCCAGCAGCTTGGTTACAGGGGGACTTGTAACTTACGAGCAGTACTTC. Translated, it gives CASSLVTGGLVTYEQYF. Full variable domain (missing parts from reference TRBV5-6 and TRBJ2-7): DAGVTQSPTHLIKTRGQQVTLRCSPKSGHDTVSWYQQALGQGPQFIFQYYEEEERQRGNFPDRFSGHQFPNYSSELNVNALLLGDSALYLCASSLVTGGLVTYEQYFGPGTRLTVT.